This TCR beta chain was identified in a study of blood T cell repertoires in COVID-19. In the original processing: From reference gene primer amplification, estimates of nucleated cell counts were derived. Assay: immunoSEQ multiplex PCR; the TCRdb copy retains only in-frame clones and omits some. V, J and clone size were drawn from that table, and D and trimming were deduced from the DNA. The table has some 70,000 clones, around nine tenths seen once. The CDR3 has 17 amino acids. Trimming took 0 bases from V and 4 from J, leaving 18 bases between them. The germline gives CDR1 LGHDT, CDR2 YNNKEL (reference sequence).

This TCR came from a human donor in a cohort sampled during active COVID-19. This chain uses TRBV3-1 (or the pseudogene TRBV3-2) with TRBJ1-1, with no clear D. Sequenced sample: peripheral blood. The CDR3, as DNA: TGTGCCAGCAGCCAAGATGGAGGGAGTGGCCTGAGCACTGAAGCTTTCTTT. Its protein product is CASSQDGGSGLSTEAFF.